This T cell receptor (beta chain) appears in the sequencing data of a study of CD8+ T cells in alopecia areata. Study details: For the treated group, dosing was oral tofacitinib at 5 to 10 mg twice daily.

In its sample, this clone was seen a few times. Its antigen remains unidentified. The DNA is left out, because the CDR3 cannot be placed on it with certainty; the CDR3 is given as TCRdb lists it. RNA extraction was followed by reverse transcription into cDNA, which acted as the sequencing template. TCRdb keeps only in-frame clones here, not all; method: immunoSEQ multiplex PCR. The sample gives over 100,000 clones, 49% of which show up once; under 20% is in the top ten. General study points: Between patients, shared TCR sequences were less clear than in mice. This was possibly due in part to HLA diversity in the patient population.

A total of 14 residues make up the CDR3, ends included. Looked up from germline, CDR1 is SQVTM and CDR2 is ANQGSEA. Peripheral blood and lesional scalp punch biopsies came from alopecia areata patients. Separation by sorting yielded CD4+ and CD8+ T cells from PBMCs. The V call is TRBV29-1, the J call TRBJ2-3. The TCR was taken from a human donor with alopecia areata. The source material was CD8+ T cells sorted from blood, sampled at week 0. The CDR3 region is CSVDLRASTDTQYF.